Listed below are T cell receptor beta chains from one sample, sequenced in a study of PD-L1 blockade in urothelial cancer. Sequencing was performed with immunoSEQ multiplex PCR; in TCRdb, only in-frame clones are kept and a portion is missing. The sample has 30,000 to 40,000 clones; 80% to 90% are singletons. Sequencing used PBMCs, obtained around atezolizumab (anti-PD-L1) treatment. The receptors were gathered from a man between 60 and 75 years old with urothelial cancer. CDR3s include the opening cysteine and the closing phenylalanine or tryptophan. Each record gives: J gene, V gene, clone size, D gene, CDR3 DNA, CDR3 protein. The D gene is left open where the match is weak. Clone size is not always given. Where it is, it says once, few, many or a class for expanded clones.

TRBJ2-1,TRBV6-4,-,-,TGTGCCAGCAGCCCACAGGGATTGAACGAGCAGTTCTTC,CASSPQGLNEQFF
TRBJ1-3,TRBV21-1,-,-,TGTGCCAGCAGCAAGACAGGGTTTCCTGGAAACACCATATATTTT,CASSKTGFPGNTIYF
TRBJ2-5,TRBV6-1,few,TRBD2,TGTGCCAGCAGAGACCCGGGACTAGCGCGGGAGACCCAGTACTTC,CASRDPGLARETQYF
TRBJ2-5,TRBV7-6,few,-,TGTGCCAGCAGCTTACAAGCGGGTTTCCAAGAGACCCAGTACTTC,CASSLQAGFQETQYF
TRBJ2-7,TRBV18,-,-,TGTGCCAGCTCCCGGGAAGGACTCTACGAGCAGTACTTC,CASSREGLYEQYF
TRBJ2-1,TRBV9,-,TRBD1,TGTGCCAGCAGCGTAGCGGCTGGGACAGGGGTTGGTGAGCAGTTCTTC,CASSVAAGTGVGEQFF
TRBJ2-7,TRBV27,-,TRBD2,TGTGCCAGCAGTCTCAAGCGGGGGGGCTCCTACGAGCAGTACTTC,CASSLKRGGSYEQYF
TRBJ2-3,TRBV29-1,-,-,TGCAGCGTTGAGAAGGGGGACAGCACAGATACGCAGTATTTT,CSVEKGDSTDTQYF
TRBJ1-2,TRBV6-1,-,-,TGTGCCAGCAGTGAAGCGCGGCAGACGCTAGGCTACACCTTC,CASSEARQTLGYTF
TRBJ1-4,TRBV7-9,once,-,TGTGCCAGCAGCTTGGTCGGGGGAGGTAATGAAAAACTGTTTTTT,CASSLVGGGNEKLFF
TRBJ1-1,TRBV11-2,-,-,TGTGCCAGCAGCTTTTCCCAGGACACGGAACAAGCTTTCTTT,CASSFSQDTEQAFF
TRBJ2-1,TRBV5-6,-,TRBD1,TGTGCCAGCAGAGGTGACAGGGTTTCCTACAATGAGCAGTTCTTC,CASRGDRVSYNEQFF
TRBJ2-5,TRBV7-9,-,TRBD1,TGTGCCAGCAGCTTAGGGACAGGGGGGTTCGGAGAGACCCAGTACTTC,CASSLGTGGFGETQYF
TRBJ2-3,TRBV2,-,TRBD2,TGTGCCAGCAGAAAGAGCGGGGCGGGAGATACGCAGTATTTT,CASRKSGAGDTQYF
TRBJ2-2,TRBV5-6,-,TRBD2,TGTGCCACGACCGGACTAGCGGGGGGTAACACCGGGGAGCTGTTTTTT,CATTGLAGGNTGELFF
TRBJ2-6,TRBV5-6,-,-,TGTGCCAGCAACTTACAGGGGGCCAACGTCCTGACTTTC,CASNLQGANVLTF
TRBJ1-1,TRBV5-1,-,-,TGCGCCAGCAGCTCCTGGGACACCCGTGGAGCTTTCTTT,CASSSWDTRGAFF
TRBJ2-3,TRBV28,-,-,TGTGCCAGCACCCCTGCGGAGGGTTACCCAGATACGCAGTATTTT,CASTPAEGYPDTQYF
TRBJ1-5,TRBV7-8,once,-,TGTGCCAGCAGCTTAGGGCGGGGGCTCGCGCCCCAGCATTTT,CASSLGRGLAPQHF
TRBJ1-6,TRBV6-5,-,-,TGTGCCAGCAGTTACGGCGGAGGGGCCCTCCACTTT,CASSYGGGALHF
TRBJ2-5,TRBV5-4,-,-,TGTGCCAGCAGCCACCGGGACAACGAAGAGACCCAGTACTTC,CASSHRDNEETQYF
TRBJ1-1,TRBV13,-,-,TGTGCCAGCAGCCTGGACATCCCGAACACTGAAGCTTTCTTT,CASSLDIPNTEAFF
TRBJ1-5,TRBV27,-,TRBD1,TGTGCCAGCCCCGGGACAGGGATCCACAATCAGCCCCAGCATTTT,CASPGTGIHNQPQHF
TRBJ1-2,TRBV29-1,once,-,TGCAGCGTTGCCGGGACTGAGGTCTATGGCTACACCTTC,CSVAGTEVYGYTF
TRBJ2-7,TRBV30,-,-,TGTGCCTGGAGTGTGAATCGGGGTCGGGAGCAGTACTTC,CAWSVNRGREQYF
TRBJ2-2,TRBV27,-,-,TGTGCCAGCAGTTTATCCCCCTACGGGGAGCTGTTTTTT,CASSLSPYGELFF
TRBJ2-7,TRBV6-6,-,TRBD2,TGTGCCAGCAGCGGGACTAGCGGCTTCTACGAGCAGTACTTC,CASSGTSGFYEQYF
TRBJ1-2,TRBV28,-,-,TGTGCCAGCAGCCGGCAGGATCTCTATGGCTACACCTTC,CASSRQDLYGYTF
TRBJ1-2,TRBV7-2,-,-,TGTGCCAGCAGACTGGGTAGCGTCGGGGGGGCATTGCGTGGCTACACCTTC,CASRLGSVGGALRGYTF
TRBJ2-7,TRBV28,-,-,TGTGCCAGCAGTTTCCTCCTTGGGGCTAGCTACGAGCAGTACTTC,CASSFLLGASYEQYF
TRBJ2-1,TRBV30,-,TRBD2,TGTGCTCGGGGAGGCGGGGGGGTCTCCTACAATGAGCAGTTCTTC,CARGGGGVSYNEQFF
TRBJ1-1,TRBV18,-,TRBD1,TGTGCCAGCTCACCAGAGTCCGGGACAGGGAACACTGAAGCTTTCTTT,CASSPESGTGNTEAFF
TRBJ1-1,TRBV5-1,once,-,TGCGCCAGCAGCTTAGGTACGGGGGGCACTGAAGCTTTCTTT,CASSLGTGGTEAFF
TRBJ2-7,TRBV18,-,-,TGTGCCAGCTCACCAGGGGGGACCGAGCAGTACTTC,CASSPGGTEQYF
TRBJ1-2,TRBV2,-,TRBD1,TGTGCCAGGGCGGATAAGGGACAGCTTAACTATGGCTACACCTTC,CARADKGQLNYGYTF
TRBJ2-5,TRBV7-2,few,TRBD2,TGTGCCAGCAGCCCGGAGACTAGCGGGGGAGAAGAGACCCAGTACTTC,CASSPETSGGEETQYF
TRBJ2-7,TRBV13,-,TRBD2,TGTGCCAGCAGCTTAGGCGACAGCGGGGGGCCCACCTACGAGCAGTACTTC,CASSLGDSGGPTYEQYF
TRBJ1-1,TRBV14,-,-,TGTGCCAGCAGCCAAGACGCGGTGAACACTGAAGCTTTCTTT,CASSQDAVNTEAFF
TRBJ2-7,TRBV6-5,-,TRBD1,TGTGCCAGCAGTTACTCCCGGCAGGGGGCTATGAGGGAGCAGTACTTC,CASSYSRQGAMREQYF
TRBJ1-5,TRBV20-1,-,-,TGCAGTGCTGTTGGACTATCAGCCCAGCATTTT,CSAVGLSAQHF
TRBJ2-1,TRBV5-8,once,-,TGTGCCAGCAGCGGGGGGGCAGGGAGGGCCTACAATGAGCAGTTCTTC,CASSGGAGRAYNEQFF
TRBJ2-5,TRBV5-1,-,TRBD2,TGCGCCAGCAGCTTGGTAGCGGGGGGTGGAGAGACCCAGTACTTC,CASSLVAGGGETQYF
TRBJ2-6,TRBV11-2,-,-,TGTGCCAGCAGCTTCCTATCTGGGGCCAACGTCCTGACTTTC,CASSFLSGANVLTF
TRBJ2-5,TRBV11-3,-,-,TGTGCCAGCAGCCCAGGTTTGGCCTCAACCGAGGAGACCCAGTACTTC,CASSPGLASTEETQYF